This T cell receptor (beta chain) was sequenced for a study of cytomegalovirus exposure and HLA in healthy donors. Study context: As an earlier analysis found, around 170 million T cells yielded 90 million to 140 million unique TCR beta sequences.

This clone was seen a handful of times. Primers for the PCR totalled 60 Vbeta and 13 Jbeta. The repertoire was sequenced with immunoSEQ multiplex PCR; TCRdb's copy has only in-frame clones and lacks some. Altogether tens of thousands of clones are present, approximately 72% being singletons, with the ten largest covering about 3.2%. Unmatched junction bases numbered 0, after V lost 2 bases and J lost 2 bases. Germline V lookup: CDR1 MNHNS, CDR2 SASEGT. CDR3 length equals 15 residues. The receptor was derived from a woman aged 25 to 39 in good health and CMV-seronegative. The specimen was PBMCs. V and J are TRBV6-1 and TRBJ2-1; 10 bases match TRBD2. The CDR3 loop reads CASSETSGAYNEQFF. CDR3 nucleotide sequence: TGTGCCAGCAGTGAAACTAGCGGGGCCTACAATGAGCAGTTCTTC.